A single sample is the source of the 30 T cell receptor beta chains below, sequenced in a study of early T cells in non-severe SARS-CoV-2 infection. TCRdb ran MiXCR on the 5' RACE reads and lists one entry per CDR3 protein. The repertoire consists of tens of thousands of distinct CDR3 sequences, with around a tenth occurring once and the leading ten covering around 7.3%. The source was whole blood, collected at baseline. All receptors derive from an adult who was a healthcare worker with PCR-confirmed SARS-CoV-2 infection or an uninfected control (not recorded which).

The chain links TRBV4-3 to TRBJ1-1, with TRBD1 identical over 8 bases. After removal of 3 bases from V and 11 bases from J, the junction contained 11 bases not matched to a gene. CDR1 and CDR2 (germline): LGHNA, YSLEER. The CDR3 extends over 14 amino acids. The CDR3 sequence: CASSQRRWTGRAFF. The DNA of the CDR3 is TGCGCCAGCAGCCAGCGTCGCTGGACAGGGAGGGCTTTCTTT.

This clonotype has just a few counts. CDR3 nucleotide sequence: TGTGCCAGCAGCTTAGTTGGGGGGAACTATGGCTACACCTTC. This translates into CASSLVGGNYGYTF. The chain links TRBV7-8 to TRBJ1-2; D perhaps matches TRBD1 (5 bases). Looked up from germline, CDR1 is SGHVS and CDR2 is FQNEAQ. The V and J ends lost 1 base and 2 bases respectively, with 8 bases between them. This CDR3 is built from 14 residues.

The chain couples TRBV28 to TRBJ1-4; TRBD1 matches at 7 bases. The length of the CDR3 is 16 residues. Germline CDR1 is MDHEN and CDR2 is SYDVKM. V shed 6 bases, J shed 7 bases, and the junction held 14 bases outside the gene matches. DNA of the CDR3: TGTGCCAGCAGCGGCTTAGGTCGGACAGGAACTGAAAAACTGTTTTTT. Its protein product is CASSGLGRTGTEKLFF.

The V call is TRBV14, the J call TRBJ1-1; D ambiguous. With 2 bases removed from V and 3 bases from J, the gap between germline ends came to 7 bases. The CDR3 runs 13 residues. CDR1 is SGHDN and CDR2 is FVKESK in the germline V gene. The chain's CDR3 is CASSQFGDTEAFF. CDR3 sequence (DNA): TGTGCCAGCAGCCAATTCGGGGACACTGAAGCTTTCTTT. The whole variable domain, filled in from reference TRBV14 and TRBJ1-1, reads EAGVTQFPSHSVIEKGQTVTLRCDPISGHDNLYWYRRVMGKEIKFLLHFVKESKQDESGMPNNRFLAERTGGTYSTLKVQPAELEDSGVYFCASSQFGDTEAFFGQGTRLTVV.

This chain joins TRBV7-9 and TRBJ2-1; 10 bases line up with TRBD2. Germline CDR1 and CDR2: SEHNR and FQNEAQ (reference sequence). Unmatched junction bases numbered 10, after V lost 11 bases and J lost 0 bases. The CDR3 length is 16 residues. CDR3 bases: TGTGCCCAAGGGGGACTAGCGTTGAGCTCCTACAATGAGCAGTTCTTC. Translation: CAQGGLALSSYNEQFF.

This clonotype was counted at least ten times. This chain connects TRBV12-3 or TRBV12-4 to TRBJ2-1, with 8 bases aligning to TRBD1. With 6 bases clipped from V and 3 bases from J, the junction kept 4 bases outside the gene matches. This CDR3 region has 14 residues. The CDR3 reads CASSPDRGYNEQFF. In nucleotides, the CDR3 is TGTGCCAGCAGCCCTGACAGGGGCTACAATGAGCAGTTCTTC.

The chain couples TRBV7-2 to TRBJ1-1; D gene uncertain. This CDR3 contains 14 residues. From germline, CDR1 is SGHTA and CDR2 FQGNSA. The V gene lost 5 bases and the J gene lost 5 bases, with 15 bases spanning the gap. The CDR3 region has the DNA TGTGCCAGCAGCCCTAGGTATGGGGATACTGAAGCTTTCTTT. As protein: CASSPRYGDTEAFF.

This clonotype came up a few times. The gene calls are TRBV5-6 and TRBJ2-1; a possible D gene is TRBD1 (6 bases). The V end was cut by 6 bases, the J end by 4 bases, with 17 bases between. Per the germline V gene, CDR1 is SGHDT and CDR2 is YYEEEE. The CDR3 runs to 15 residues. The CDR3 reads CASNTRVGGYNEQFF. The CDR3 DNA reads TGTGCCAGCAATACTCGGGTAGGGGGTTACAATGAGCAGTTCTTC.

This clonotype came up many times. This chain joins TRBV5-1 and TRBJ1-1, with 7 positions matching TRBD1. The CDR3 covers 16 residues. Trimming took 3 bases from V and 0 from J; bases not matched to a gene: 8. Per the germline V gene, CDR1 is SGHRS and CDR2 is YFSETQ. The CDR3 sequence is CASSSWTGAMNTEAFF. The CDR3 DNA sequence: TGCGCCAGCAGCTCATGGACAGGAGCTATGAACACTGAAGCTTTCTTT.

The chain employs TRBV12-2 and TRBJ1-5; the D call of TRBD1 is as the table states it, not checked on the DNA. TRBV12-2 corresponds to a pseudogene. The CDR3 length is 16 residues. CDR3 coding DNA: TGTGCAAGTCGCCTCCCGGACAGGTCCGCAAATCAGCCCCAGCATTTT. This codes for CASRLPDRSANQPQHF.

This clonotype was seen only a few times. This CDR3 reads CSARSSSLMNTEAFF. The CDR3 bases are TGCAGTGCTAGATCCTCGTCATTAATGAACACTGAAGCTTTCTTT. This chain joins TRBV20-1 and TRBJ1-1; no definite D call. V was trimmed by 2 bases and J by 0 bases, leaving 13 bases between them. CDR1 DFQATT and CDR2 SNEGSKA come from the germline V gene (reference sequence). This CDR3 contains 15 residues.

The table lists this clonotype with a few counts. This chain links TRBV5-6 with TRBJ1-1, with TRBD1 matching 7 bases. The CDR3 length is 13 residues. Unmatched junction bases numbered 8, after V lost 3 bases and J lost 9 bases. Germline V gene lookup returns CDR1 SGHDT and CDR2 YYEEEE. In nucleotides, the CDR3 is TGTGCCAGCAGCTGGGAAAGGACAGGAAAAGCTTTCTTT. Amino acids: CASSWERTGKAFF.

This clonotype was seen more than once but under ten times. The V gene is TRBV5-1, the J gene TRBJ2-1; 11 nucleotides match TRBD2. The CDR3 has 17 residues. From germline, CDR1 is SGHRS and CDR2 YFSETQ. Trimming took 4 bases from V and 2 from J; bases not matched to a gene: 8. In nucleotides, the CDR3 is TGCGCCAGCAGCCTAAGCGGGACTAGCGGCCCCTACAATGAGCAGTTCTTC. It yields the protein CASSLSGTSGPYNEQFF.

At least ten counts were recorded for this clonotype. This chain joins TRBV11-2 and TRBJ2-5; 11 bases map to TRBD2. This CDR3 is built from 15 residues. The germline V gene encodes CDR1 SGHAT and CDR2 FQNNGV. With V trimmed by 4 bases and J by 2 bases, 3 bases remained unmatched. CDR3 protein: CASSSIAGGQETQYF. CDR3 DNA: TGTGCCAGCAGCTCCATAGCGGGGGGGCAAGAGACCCAGTACTTC.

This clonotype has at least ten counts. The chain uses TRBV4-1 and TRBJ2-3; 7 bases are a match to TRBD1. The V and J ends lost 4 bases and 3 bases, in that order; junction bases with no gene match: 4. CDR3 size: 14 residues. CDR1 is MGHRA, CDR2 YSYEKL, per germline. The CDR3 DNA reads TGCGCCAGCAGCCTTCCGACAGGGACAGATACGCAGTATTTT. It encodes CASSLPTGTDTQYF.

This clonotype came up many times. The CDR3 spells CSARSGEGTDTQYF. The CDR3 DNA reads as TGCAGTGCTAGGAGTGGTGAGGGCACAGATACGCAGTATTTT. This chain links TRBV20-1 with TRBJ2-3; D is ambiguous. V lost 3 bases and J lost 1, with 11 bases in between. This CDR3 has 14 amino acids. Per the germline V gene, CDR1 is DFQATT and CDR2 is SNEGSKA (reference sequence).

This clonotype has only a few counts. V gene TRBV29-1 combines with J gene TRBJ1-1, with a possible D match to TRBD1 (5 bases). The V gene's germline CDR1 is SQVTM and CDR2 ANQGSEA. There are 13 residues in the CDR3. V was clipped by 5 bases and J by 0 bases, with 10 bases between them. The DNA of the CDR3 is TGCAGCGTTTCGGGGCGGCTGAACACTGAAGCTTTCTTT. It codes for CSVSGRLNTEAFF.

This clonotype was observed a handful of times. The chain carries TRBV2 and TRBJ1-2; 8 nucleotides align to TRBD1. The CDR3 is 13 amino acids. Trimming removed 8 bases from V and 6 bases from J; junction bases left unmatched: 8. The germline V gene encodes CDR1 SNHLY and CDR2 FYNNEI. CDR3 in amino acids: CASETGGNNGYTF. The CDR3 nucleotides are TGTGCCAGCGAAACAGGGGGGAATAATGGCTACACCTTC.

This clonotype was found a few times. The gene calls are TRBV30 and TRBJ2-7, with a possible D match to TRBD2 (6 bases). Trimming pared 0 bases from V and 4 bases from J, leaving 16 bases between. Per the germline V gene, CDR1 is GTSNPN and CDR2 is SVGIG (reference sequence). This CDR3 is 15 amino acids long. CDR3 region: CAWSVFQGSGYEQYF. The CDR3 DNA reads TGTGCCTGGAGTGTATTCCAGGGTAGCGGTTACGAGCAGTACTTC.

This clonotype was recorded at least ten times. V usage is TRBV7-9 and J usage is TRBJ2-7, with D possibly being TRBD1 (5 bases). The V and J ends lost 0 bases and 5 bases respectively, with 14 bases between them. CDR1 is SEHNR and CDR2 is FQNEAQ in the germline V gene (reference sequence). The CDR3 totals 15 residues. The CDR3 sequence: CASSLAGQGKNEQYF. CDR3 coding DNA: TGTGCCAGCAGCTTAGCGGGTCAGGGTAAGAACGAGCAGTACTTC.

V and J are TRBV2 and TRBJ2-3; 9 bases are shared with TRBD2. CDR1 and CDR2 (germline): SNHLY, FYNNEI. The CDR3 has 15 amino acids. Losses at the gene ends were 5 bases for V and 3 bases for J; bases not matched to a gene: 6. CDR3 amino acids: CASSWAGGPTDTQYF. CDR3 DNA: TGTGCCAGCAGTTGGGCGGGGGGGCCAACAGATACGCAGTATTTT.

This clonotype was seen a handful of times. This chain links TRBV3-1 with TRBJ1-3; the D gene is possibly TRBD1 (6 bases). This CDR3 is 16 amino acids long. Per germline, CDR1 LGHDT and CDR2 YNNKEL (reference sequence). V was cut by 5 bases and J by 2 bases, with 16 bases left in between. For the CDR3, the DNA is TGTGCCAGCAGCTACGCGCCAGGGGTTACTGGAAACACCATATATTTT. Its protein is CASSYAPGVTGNTIYF.

This clonotype has a handful of counts. This sequence joins TRBV10-3 and TRBJ2-1; 10 positions agree with TRBD1. Germline V gives CDR1 ENHRY, CDR2 SYGVKD. The CDR3 has 16 residues. V lost 0 bases to trimming and J lost 3 bases; unmatched junction nucleotides: 2. The CDR3, as DNA: TGTGCCATCAGTGAGTCCGGGACAGGGGACTACAATGAGCAGTTCTTC. This translates into CAISESGTGDYNEQFF.

This clonotype was observed a few times. This chain joins TRBV5-1 and TRBJ2-7; D gene unclear. Trimming took off 10 bases at V and 2 bases at J, with 13 bases between the two ends. Per germline, CDR1 SGHRS and CDR2 YFSETQ. CDR3 length: 12 residues. CDR3 residues: CASSGGTYEQYF. DNA of the CDR3: TGCGCCTCCTCCGGCGGCACCTACGAGCAGTACTTC.

In this sample, this clonotype turned up many times. The gene calls are TRBV20-1 and TRBJ1-5; D not resolved. This CDR3 is 14 amino acids long. V was cut by 0 bases and J by 1 base, with 7 bases left in between. Germline lookup yields CDR1 DFQATT and CDR2 SNEGSKA (reference sequence). The CDR3 protein is CSARDSGSNQPQHF. CDR3 bases: TGCAGTGCTAGAGATAGCGGGAGCAATCAGCCCCAGCATTTT.

V and J are TRBV7-2 and TRBJ2-3, with 7 bases fitting TRBD2. Trimming took 5 bases from V and 2 from J; bases not matched to a gene: 13. This CDR3 spans 17 amino acids. Germline V lookup: CDR1 SGHTA, CDR2 FQGNSA. The CDR3 protein is CASSLLRSGAHTDTQYF. In DNA, the CDR3 is TGTGCCAGCAGCCTACTGAGGAGCGGGGCCCACACAGATACGCAGTATTTT.

This clonotype was recorded a few times. The CDR3 nucleotides are TGTGCCAGCAGCCAAGTCTTGGCTAGCGGCCTGTACGAGCAGTACTTC. Its translation: CASSQVLASGLYEQYF. This chain connects TRBV4-2 to TRBJ2-7, with 7 bases fitting TRBD2. Per the germline V gene, CDR1 is LGHNA and CDR2 is YNFKEQ. The CDR3 consists of 16 residues. V gave up 1 base and J gave up 4 bases; unmatched junction bases: 10.

This sequence joins TRBV12-3 or TRBV12-4 and TRBJ1-1, with D perhaps matching TRBD1 (6 bases). Trimming pared 6 bases from V and 1 base from J, leaving 12 bases between. The CDR3 sequence is 14 residues long. As DNA, the CDR3 is TGTGCCAGCAGAGCGGACAGAACGAACACTGAAGCTTTCTTT. It translates to CASRADRTNTEAFF.

This clonotype was picked up a small number of times. The chain couples TRBV11-1 to TRBJ2-3; 10 bases are shared with TRBD1. There are 16 residues in the CDR3. Germline V lookup: CDR1 SGHAT, CDR2 FQDESV (reference sequence). The ends lost 4 bases at V and 3 bases at J; junction bases unmatched: 7. The CDR3 coding sequence is TGTGCCAGCAGCTCCTCCGGGACAGGGGTGACAGATACGCAGTATTTT. Translating it yields CASSSSGTGVTDTQYF.

The chain joins TRBV7-3 to TRBJ1-1; D perhaps matches TRBD1 (5 bases). The CDR3 runs 13 residues. Trimming left V 4 bases short and J 6 bases short, with 12 bases between. Germline CDR1 is SGHTA and CDR2 is FQGTGA. CDR3 nucleotide sequence: TGTGCCAGCAGCTATAATCGGGGCGCTGAAGCTTTCTTT. This gives the protein CASSYNRGAEAFF.